Listed below are T cell receptor beta chains from one sample, sequenced in a study of CD8 T cells in Susac syndrome. One entry per CDR3 protein results from TCRdb running MiXCR on the immunoSEQ multiplex PCR reads. The sample records 200,000 to 250,000 distinct CDR3 sequences, 95% being singletons. The material sequenced was CD4+ T cells from PBMCs. These receptors originate from a human donor with multiple sclerosis. Each CDR3 is given with its conserved first and last residue. D genes are given only for firm matches. Rows may omit the clone size; those that give it use once, few, many or a size class.

clone_size,d_call,v_call,j_call,cdr3_aa,cdr3_nt
NA,TRBD1,TRBV29-1,TRBJ1-2,CSVADRVYGYTF,TGCAGCGTTGCGGACAGGGTATATGGCTACACCTTC
NA,NA,TRBV3-1,TRBJ2-7,CASSQDPAGVYEQYF,TGTGCCAGCAGCCAAGATCCTGCAGGGGTCTACGAGCAGTACTTC
NA,NA,TRBV20-1,TRBJ2-5,CSARVTAQETQYF,TGCAGTGCTAGAGTCACGGCCCAAGAGACCCAGTACTTC
NA,NA,TRBV11-2,TRBJ2-1,CASSSLYRVRINEQFF,TGTGCCAGCAGCTCATTATACCGTGTTCGGATCAATGAGCAGTTCTTC
NA,NA,TRBV29-1,TRBJ1-2,CSVKPMPLYGYTF,TGCAGCGTTAAACCCATGCCCCTCTATGGCTACACCTTC
NA,TRBD2,TRBV20-1,TRBJ2-1,CSAPQRAGGDEQFF,TGCAGTGCGCCCCAGCGAGCGGGGGGGGATGAGCAGTTCTTC
NA,TRBD2,TRBV23-1,TRBJ2-2,CASSQSCSGRAPGELFF,TGCGCCAGCAGTCAATCTTGCAGCGGGAGGGCCCCCGGGGAGCTGTTTTTT
NA,NA,TRBV4-2,TRBJ1-2,CASSQEVGQLATF,TGTGCCAGCAGCCAAGAGGTTGGGCAGCTTGCCACCTTC
NA,NA,TRBV9,TRBJ2-6,CASSTMSSGANVLTF,TGTGCCAGCAGCACAATGAGCTCTGGGGCCAACGTCCTGACTTTC
NA,NA,TRBV5-6,TRBJ2-1,CASSPFGRWQFF,TGTGCCAGCAGCCCGTTTGGCCGTTGGCAGTTCTTC
NA,NA,TRBV25-1,TRBJ2-7,CASSERVSYEQYF,TGTGCCAGCAGTGAGAGGGTGTCCTACGAGCAGTACTTC
once,NA,TRBV5-6,TRBJ1-1,CASSLTGEGAFF,TGTGCCAGCAGCTTGACGGGGGAAGGAGCTTTCTTT
NA,TRBD2,TRBV7-8,TRBJ2-2,CASSLAAGGPTGELFF,TGTGCCAGCAGCTTAGCCGCGGGAGGGCCAACCGGGGAGCTGTTTTTT
NA,TRBD2,TRBV27,TRBJ2-1,CASTSFGVFVAGGNNEQFF,TGTGCCAGCACTTCCTTCGGGGTGTTTGTAGCGGGAGGGAACAATGAGCAGTTCTTC
NA,NA,TRBV5-1,TRBJ2-7,CASSGPALSYEQYF,TGCGCCAGCAGCGGTCCAGCCCTCTCCTACGAGCAGTACTTC
NA,TRBD1,TRBV7-9,TRBJ2-7,CASSFDRGIYEQYF,TGTGCCAGCAGCTTCGACAGGGGAATTTACGAGCAGTACTTC
NA,TRBD1,TRBV18,TRBJ1-2,CASRDSEYGYTF,TGTGCCAGCCGGGACAGCGAATATGGCTACACCTTC
once,TRBD1,TRBV28,TRBJ2-7,CASSSRGQGGDEQYF,TGTGCCAGCAGTTCAAGAGGACAGGGCGGTGACGAGCAGTACTTC